These 10 T cell receptor beta chains were sequenced from one sample in a study of cytomegalovirus exposure and HLA in healthy donors. The PCR employed 60 Vbeta primers together with 13 Jbeta primers. Generated by immunoSEQ multiplex PCR, the TCRdb table keeps only in-frame clones and is missing some. Here the sample spans 160,000 or so clones, 70% being singletons. Sequenced: PBMCs. The receptors originated from a man between 18 and 35 years old in good health and CMV-seropositive.

This chain links TRBV29-1 with TRBJ2-5, with 13 bases identical to TRBD2. Per germline, CDR1 SQVTM and CDR2 ANQGSEA. This CDR3 spans 14 amino acids. The ends lost 3 bases at V and 3 bases at J; junction bases unmatched: 1. CDR3 sequence (DNA): TGCAGCGTTGACGGACTAGCGGGAGAAGAGACCCAGTACTTC. Its translation is CSVDGLAGEETQYF.

The genes are TRBV28 and TRBJ2-1, with 8 bases fitting TRBD2. Germline assignment: CDR1 MDHEN and CDR2 SYDVKM. Trimming removed 5 bases from V and 9 bases from J; junction bases left unmatched: 9. The CDR3 spans 14 residues. The CDR3 DNA reads TGTGCCAGCAGTCCACCGGGACTAGTCGGTGAGCAGTTCTTC. Its protein product is CASSPPGLVGEQFF.

The chain combines TRBV9 with TRBJ1-2; D unresolved. Germline CDR1 reads SGDLS; CDR2 reads YYNGEE. V was pared by 0 bases and J by 5 bases, with 8 bases between. This CDR3 is 13 amino acids long. CDR3: CASSVEWSYGYTF. The CDR3 nucleotides are TGTGCCAGCAGCGTAGAATGGAGTTATGGCTACACCTTC.

V usage is TRBV28 and J usage is TRBJ1-1; no clear D. CDR3 size: 15 residues. CDR1 is MDHEN and CDR2 is SYDVKM in the germline V gene. V was pared by 2 bases and J by 1 base, with 11 bases between. This chain's CDR3 is CASSLPSFWNTEAFF. The CDR3 coding sequence is TGTGCCAGCAGTTTACCGAGTTTTTGGAACACTGAAGCTTTCTTT.

This clone was found a few times. The chain employs TRBV7-3 and TRBJ2-3; TRBD2 matches 7 bases. The germline CDR1 and CDR2 sequences are SGHTA and FQGTGA. With 5 bases clipped from V and 6 bases from J, the junction kept 8 bases outside the gene matches. The CDR3 is 14 residues long. The CDR3 loop reads CASSKSGVLDTQYF. DNA of the CDR3: TGTGCCAGCAGCAAAAGCGGGGTGTTGGATACGCAGTATTTT. Full variable domain (remainder filled in from reference TRBV7-3 and TRBJ2-3): GAGVSQTPSNKVTEKGKYVELRCDPISGHTALYWYRQSLGQGPEFLIYFQGTGAADDSGLPNDRFFAVRPEGSVSTLKIQRTERGDSAVYLCASSKSGVLDTQYFGPGTRLTVL.

V is TRBV11-3 and J is TRBJ1-1; 9 nucleotides line up with TRBD1. The CDR3 runs to 15 residues. V lost 5 bases, J lost 3 bases, and 7 bases stayed unmatched. In germline, CDR1 is SGHNT, CDR2 YENEEA. The CDR3 protein is CASSTHRGQDTEAFF. The CDR3 DNA reads as TGTGCCAGCAGCACCCACAGGGGGCAAGACACTGAAGCTTTCTTT.

A single count supports this clone. This chain joins TRBV5-8 and TRBJ2-3; 9 bases fit TRBD1. The CDR3 totals 16 residues. In germline, CDR1 is SGHTS, CDR2 YDEGEE. Unmatched junction bases numbered 7, after V lost 4 bases and J lost 1 base. The DNA of the CDR3 is TGTGCCAGCAGCCGTTCACGGACAGGGGGCACAGATACGCAGTATTTT. Protein: CASSRSRTGGTDTQYF.

V usage is TRBV6-5 and J usage is TRBJ2-4; D perhaps matches TRBD1 (6 bases). V was shortened by 2 bases and J by 3 bases, with 14 bases between the two germline ends. Germline V gene lookup returns CDR1 MNHEY and CDR2 SVGAGI. This CDR3 is built from 16 residues. CDR3 sequence reads: CASSYGDIRLKNIQYF. DNA for the CDR3: TGTGCCAGCAGTTACGGGGACATCCGTCTCAAAAACATTCAGTACTTC.

The CDR3 region is CASPVSGAGELFF. The DNA for the CDR3 is TGTGCCAGCCCCGTTTCAGGGGCCGGGGAGCTGTTTTTT. The chain uses TRBV21-1 and TRBJ2-2; the table's D gene call, TRBD1, was not cross checked with the DNA. TRBV21-1 corresponds to a pseudogene. There are 13 residues in the CDR3.

This clone was observed a handful of times. In DNA form, the CDR3 reads TGTGCCACCGGGACAGTGAAGACCGGGGAGCTGTTTTTT. It codes for CATGTVKTGELFF. The V gene is TRBV6-6, the J gene TRBJ2-2; TRBD1 matches 7 bases. Trimming took 10 bases from V and 5 from J; bases not matched to a gene: 7. Per the germline V gene, CDR1 is MNHNY and CDR2 is SVGAGI (reference sequence). The CDR3 spans 13 residues.